The T cell receptor (beta chain) described here comes from a study of T cell repertoires in cytomegalovirus infection. Looking at the study overall: As its CMV epitopes, the study selected recently identified HLA-C-restricted and well-studied HLA-B-restricted targets. Through public TCR beta signatures, both CMV infection and matching HLA type were indicated. Points from the study as a whole: CMV-specific TCR beta clonotypes restricted by HLA-C were the ones dominating the ex vivo response.

The table lists this clonotype with a few counts. What it binds is unknown. V lost 5 bases, J lost 5 bases, and 19 bases lay in between. The CDR3 has 15 residues. CDR1 is SGHTA and CDR2 is FQGNSA in the germline V gene. One entry per CDR3 protein results from TCRdb running MiXCR on the reads. The repertoire holds under 200,000 distinct CDR3 sequences, with about 20% as singletons. This clonotype originated in a human donor in good health (CMV status not recorded). Some clones in this sample may be carry-over from other donors' samples. Sequencing used CD8+ T cells from cultured PBMCs, obtained from culture after CMV antigen stimulation. The chain employs TRBV7-2 and TRBJ2-7; tentatively, D is TRBD2 (5 bases). The CDR3 sequence: CASSAWTGEKNEQYF. The CDR3 nucleotides are TGTGCCAGCAGCGCCTGGACCGGGGAGAAAAACGAGCAGTACTTC.